This entry describes one T cell receptor (beta chain). The germline V gene encodes CDR1 MGHDK and CDR2 SYGVNS. The ends lost 3 bases at V and 0 bases at J; junction bases unmatched: 5. This CDR3 is 15 amino acids long. Methods used by the authors: Cell counts per sample came from amplifying reference gene primers. The protocol was immunoSEQ multiplex PCR, while the TCRdb copy is restricted to in-frame clones and leaves out a portion. The D gene and trimming were derived from the DNA, and the V and J assignments and clone size from that table. The sample shows some 110,000 clones, about four fifths of them seen only once. This record belongs to a study of blood T cell repertoires in COVID-19. Overall study: The cDNA or gDNA used as material had been derived from T cells, B-cell-depleted T cells, or PBMCs.

The chain carries TRBV25-1 and TRBJ2-7; 7 bases fit TRBD1. Sample: peripheral blood. This TCR was sampled from a woman of 80 years or more with active or convalescent COVID-19. CDR3 loop: CASSDRGDSSYEQYF. DNA of the CDR3: TGTGCCAGCAGTGATAGAGGGGACAGCTCCTACGAGCAGTACTTC.